The clone carrying this T cell receptor (beta chain) was counted between two and nine times. Its antigen is currently unknown. Via CD45RO/CCR7/CD25/CD127/CD95/CD27, cells of the CD4+ naive, central memory, regulatory and stem cell-like memory subsets were sorted. This sample is part of a study of beta chain features in type 1 diabetes. cDNA synthesis used the whole RNA isolate, giving expressed TCRB sequences. Data came from immunoSEQ multiplex PCR; TCRdb stores just in-frame clones and leaves some out. Of 300,000 to 450,000 clones listed, around 12% are singletons. Study results and caveats: Among all four CD4+ subsets, Type 1 diabetes patients had TCRB CDR3s that were moderately but significantly shorter.

This CDR3 region has 15 residues. The V gene's germline CDR1 is SGHNT and CDR2 YYREEE (reference sequence). Trimming left V 4 bases short and J 3 bases short, with 15 bases between. This clonotype was obtained from a man between 18 and 35 years old in good health. The rearrangement uses TRBV5-4 and TRBJ2-3; D gene unclear. Sequences were obtained from naive CD4+ T cells from blood. The CDR3 loop is CASSHPPESTDTQYF. CDR3 coding DNA: TGTGCCAGCAGCCACCCGCCAGAAAGTACAGATACGCAGTATTTT.